What follows is one T cell receptor beta chain and its context. Its recognized antigen is unknown. Per-nucleotide qualities are absent, and no much larger clonotype sits a single base away. CDR1 MNHNY and CDR2 SVGAGI were looked up in the germline V gene (reference sequence). From the cysteine through the phenylalanine, the CDR3 covers 14 amino acids. Only the CDR3 DNA is retained, 42 bases long and in frame from the first base. Compared with germline, V lacks 5 bases and J lacks 3 bases; bases without a gene match: 5. Using the deep immunoSEQ assay, multiplex PCR amplified TCR CDR3 regions from genomic DNA. Extracted genomic DNA from each cell subset was distributed evenly across all wells of several immunoSEQ 96-well plates, and each plate was treated as a replicate. For sorted subsets, each replicate PCR was loaded with about 0.2 ug genomic DNA, equivalent to approximately 33,000 T cell genomes. Purified libraries were measured with a Qubit 3.0 fluorometer, size-checked on a Bioanalyzer 2100, and measured again with the KAPA Library Quantification kit. Each immunoSEQ 96-well plate was sequenced on its own single-read 150-cycle Illumina NextSeq 550 flow cell. The paper's processing steps were these. The immunoSEQ output contained only junctional sequences without quality scores, so filtering could not match that applied to full-length reads. To assign V/J genes and CDR3, sequences were annotated using PyIR, a Python wrapper for IgBLAST v1.9, with IMGT germline references. Reads were removed for weak V/J assignments (E-value above 1e-6), missing CDR3, stop codons, out-of-frame junctions, or ambiguous translated residues. V3J clonotypes were defined as sequences sharing the same inferred V gene, J gene, and CDR3 amino acid sequence. The percentage overlap between two repertoires was calculated by dividing the number of shared unique clonotypes by the size of the smaller repertoire. RTK rarefaction, the Chao1 estimator, and Recon v2.1 estimates of unobserved clonotypes were used to assess repertoire richness. Generation probabilities for all TCRbeta clonotypes obtained by the gDNA method from four donors were computed using OLGA. The immuneACCESS repertoire file appears here via TCRdb, limited to in-frame rearrangements. These files lack a portion of the clones; in checked studies, under half of the deficit traces to unresolved V genes, and the cause of the others is not known. The DNA gave D and trimming, while V, J and clone size come from that table. The sample data list about 380,000 clones, and approximately 96% of these were observed just once. Together, the top ten hold about 0.32% of the sample.

This entry belongs to a study of shared clonotypes between healthy human individuals (dated by TCRdb to about 2020). About the study as a whole: Three men and a couple of women, aged 18 to 49 years, made up the cohort. For each donor, CD4 naive and CD4 memory were each given three plates, CD8 naive was given two plates, and CD8 memory was given one plate. The study deeply sequenced blood TCR repertoires of about 5 healthy adults to estimate repertoire size and the extent of clonotype sharing between individuals. Different laboratories and diverse techniques were used to prepare libraries and sequence TCR repertoires, to increase sequencing depth and limit assay-specific biases. Between about 0.94 and 8.9 billion PBMCs per donor were obtained by leukapheresis. Overall study results and their limits: Compared with non-shared clonotypes, clonotypes shared by all four sorted-subset donors had higher generation probabilities. Sampling was limited to blood, and TCR repertoires in tissue likely differ from TCR repertoires in blood. Rarefaction of sorted-subset datasets indicated incomplete sequencing despite the large sequencing depth. The genetic and exposure-history diversity represented was limited by the small number of donors. Pairwise subsampling indicated that sequencing depth was expected to affect the degree of clonotype sharing among donors. Larger estimated clonotype richness was generally found for naive subsets than for memory subsets. Across a few donors, approximately 5% of naive CD4, 3.5% of naive CD8, under 2.5% of memory CD4, and 0.4% of memory CD8 clonotypes were shared.

Donors were healthy HIV-negative adults with no recently reported acute infections or vaccinations. Every donor was a Caucasian adult living in Nashville, Tennessee, USA. The CD8 memory samples were a combination of magnetically selected CD45RO+ cells and CCR7-negative CD45RA+ effector memory (TemRA) cells. Blood was obtained by leukapheresis, after which PBMCs were separated by Ficoll-Histopaque density gradient centrifugation and cryopreserved in liquid nitrogen vapor phase. Purity and quantity of every magnetically sorted T cell population were checked by analytical flow cytometry. Each sorted fraction had its genomic DNA isolated and then quantified by UV absorbance on a Nanodrop 2000c.

The TCR sequence derives from a man aged 25-40 years in good health. The chain is assembled from TRBV6-6 and TRBJ1-2; 8 bases in the middle match TRBD1. The sequenced material came from memory CD8+ T cells sorted from blood. Read against the paper, the sample's cell subset or site label means: CD45RO+ cells pooled with CCR7-negative TemRA cells. The CDR3 is CASSPIQGDYGYTF. Here is the DNA: TGTGCCAGCAGTCCCATACAGGGGGACTATGGCTACACCTTC.